This entry concerns a single TCR beta chain. The antigen remains undetermined. This sample stems from a study of Ad26.COV2.S vaccination and SARS-CoV-2 variants. Study-level background: The COV1001 Ad26.COV2.S trial arm included the donor. Into the muscle, Ad26.COV2.S was dosed once or twice, 56 days apart.

The sample's treatment: 15 to 20 received Ad26.COV2.S at low or high dose, single or two shots; several received placebo; per-sample allocation not given. Collection of the samples took place on day 63 after the first injection of vaccine or placebo. The CDR3 covers 14 residues. Germline assignment: CDR1 MNHEY and CDR2 SMNVEV (reference sequence). Between the trimmed V and J ends, which lost 7 bases and 4 bases, there was a span of 17 bases. Study-wide results and limits: The breadth of spike-specific CD8+ and CD4+ T cell responses after vaccination was reportedly substantial.

Clones were read by immunoSEQ multiplex PCR, and TCRdb kept only the in-frame ones, dropping some. In the table there are 360,000 or so clones, about 89% of which are singletons. Sample: peripheral blood, taken in a trial of Ad26.COV2.S vaccine versus placebo. The J gene is TRBJ2-7, the V gene TRBV27; unclear D gene. This receptor was identified in a person aged 18 to 59 who received the Ad26.COV2.S COVID-19 vaccine or a placebo. The CDR3 loop reads CASTPTGRMYEQYF. The DNA for the CDR3 is TGTGCCAGCACCCCAACTGGGCGCATGTACGAGCAGTACTTC.